The rows below give T cell receptor beta chains drawn from one sample of a study of OX40 agonist ivuxolimab in advanced cancers. Profiled with immunoSEQ multiplex PCR; TCRdb holds only in-frame clones, not every one. Counted here are about 78,000 clones, roughly nine tenths occurring once; the ten biggest clones make up roughly 2.8%. The specimen was CD4+ or CD8+ T cells sorted from blood, collected in a trial of the OX40 agonist ivuxolimab. Every receptor here comes from an adult with an advanced solid tumor such as melanoma, head and neck, liver or kidney cancer. Each CDR3 is given with its conserved first and last residue. A D gene is named only where the DNA matches it firmly. Some rows have no size entry. The others give once, few or many, or a class for an expanded clone.

J: TRBJ1-5
D: -
V: TRBV16
size: -
CDR3: CASSQSSPNQPQHF
DNA: TGTGCCAGCAGCCAATCGTCCCCCAATCAGCCCCAGCATTTT

J: TRBJ1-2
D: -
V: TRBV15
size: once
CDR3: CATSRDLRVGGYTF
DNA: TGTGCCACCAGCAGAGATCTTAGGGTCGGTGGCTACACCTTC

J: TRBJ1-2
D: -
V: TRBV2
size: -
CDR3: CASGQTPGEGYTF
DNA: TGTGCCAGCGGCCAAACTCCGGGGGAAGGCTACACCTTC

J: TRBJ2-2
D: TRBD1
V: TRBV9
size: -
CDR3: CASSVDRGPGGELFF
DNA: TGTGCCAGCAGCGTAGACAGGGGGCCTGGCGGGGAGCTGTTTTTT

J: TRBJ1-2
D: -
V: TRBV18
size: -
CDR3: CASSPIGVDYGYTF
DNA: TGTGCCAGCTCACCAATAGGGGTGGACTATGGCTACACCTTC

J: TRBJ2-7
D: TRBD1
V: TRBV5-1
size: -
CDR3: CASQRGQSESYEQYF
DNA: TGCGCCAGTCAAAGGGGACAGAGTGAATCCTACGAGCAGTACTTC

J: TRBJ1-1
D: -
V: TRBV23-1
size: -
CDR3: CASDPTANREREAFF
DNA: TGCGCCAGCGATCCAACCGCTAACAGGGAGAGGGAAGCTTTCTTT

J: TRBJ1-2
D: -
V: TRBV29-1
size: -
CDR3: CSVAVANYGYTF
DNA: TGCAGCGTTGCGGTAGCTAACTATGGCTACACCTTC

J: TRBJ2-5
D: -
V: TRBV5-8
size: -
CDR3: CASRRVVETQYF
DNA: TGTGCCAGCCGCCGGGTTGTGGAGACCCAGTACTTC

J: TRBJ2-1
D: -
V: TRBV19
size: -
CDR3: CASSIATTYNEQFF
DNA: TGTGCCAGTAGTATAGCCACTACTTACAATGAGCAGTTCTTC

J: TRBJ2-2
D: -
V: TRBV30
size: -
CDR3: CANAGNTGELFF
DNA: TGTGCCAACGCCGGGAACACCGGGGAGCTGTTTTTT

J: TRBJ2-2
D: TRBD2
V: TRBV5-1
size: -
CDR3: CASSEGTSGSDTGELFF
DNA: TGCGCCAGCAGCGAGGGGACTAGCGGGAGTGACACCGGGGAGCTGTTTTTT

J: TRBJ2-3
D: TRBD1
V: TRBV5-1
size: -
CDR3: CASSPGQSTDTQYF
DNA: TGCGCCAGCAGCCCGGGACAGAGCACAGATACGCAGTATTTT

J: TRBJ2-2
D: -
V: TRBV5-4
size: -
CDR3: CASSFPSGAGELFF
DNA: TGTGCCAGCAGCTTTCCCTCAGGGGCCGGGGAGCTGTTTTTT

J: TRBJ2-7
D: -
V: TRBV11-3
size: -
CDR3: CASSLDPQNEQYF
DNA: TGTGCCAGCAGCTTAGATCCCCAGAACGAGCAGTACTTC

J: TRBJ1-2
D: -
V: TRBV19
size: -
CDR3: CASTLASGAIYGYTF
DNA: TGTGCCAGTACCCTCGCGTCCGGGGCTATATATGGCTACACCTTC

J: TRBJ1-3
D: -
V: TRBV5-1
size: -
CDR3: CASSFGAPAGNTIYF
DNA: TGCGCCAGCAGCTTTGGTGCGCCAGCTGGAAACACCATATATTTT

J: TRBJ2-5
D: TRBD2
V: TRBV15
size: -
CDR3: CATSRGLGGGAETQYF
DNA: TGTGCCACCAGCAGAGGGCTTGGCGGGGGGGCAGAGACCCAGTACTTC

J: TRBJ1-2
D: -
V: TRBV28
size: -
CDR3: CASSLFPSSYGYTF
DNA: TGTGCCAGCAGTTTATTTCCAAGTAGCTATGGCTACACCTTC

J: TRBJ2-2
D: -
V: TRBV21-1
size: -
CDR3: CASSKAPPGGRGWTGELFF
DNA: TGTGCCAGCAGCAAAGCACCGCCAGGGGGAAGGGGATGGACCGGGGAGCTGTTTTTT

J: TRBJ2-7
D: TRBD1
V: TRBV5-1
size: -
CDR3: CASRGLATGVDEQYF
DNA: TGCGCCAGCAGGGGGCTCGCGACAGGGGTCGACGAGCAGTACTTC

J: TRBJ1-2
D: -
V: TRBV29-1
size: -
CDR3: CSEQNSYGYTF
DNA: TGCAGCGAACAGAATAGCTATGGCTACACCTTC

J: TRBJ2-5
D: TRBD2
V: TRBV7-2
size: -
CDR3: CASSPFLGGIQYF
DNA: TGTGCCAGCAGCCCCTTCTTGGGGGGGATCCAGTACTTC

J: TRBJ1-1
D: -
V: TRBV5-1
size: -
CDR3: CASSPGQPNTEAFF
DNA: TGCGCCAGCAGCCCAGGACAGCCCAACACTGAAGCTTTCTTT

J: TRBJ2-7
D: -
V: TRBV1
size: -
CDR3: CTSSQDLIGTSGRQYEQYF
DNA: TGCACCAGCAGCCAAGACCTCATCGGGACTAGCGGGAGACAGTACGAGCAGTACTTC

J: TRBJ2-2
D: TRBD1
V: TRBV5-1
size: -
CDR3: CASSPGQANTGELFF
DNA: TGCGCCAGCAGCCCGGGACAGGCGAACACCGGGGAGCTGTTTTTT

J: TRBJ1-5
D: -
V: TRBV4-2
size: -
CDR3: CASSQGSANQPQHF
DNA: TGTGCCAGCAGCCAAGGATCAGCGAATCAGCCCCAGCATTTT

J: TRBJ2-3
D: TRBD2
V: TRBV15
size: -
CDR3: CATSNPTSGRTTDTQYF
DNA: TGTGCCACCAGCAACCCGACTAGCGGGAGAACCACAGATACGCAGTATTTT

J: TRBJ2-5
D: -
V: TRBV2
size: -
CDR3: CATKTGWQHQETQYF
DNA: TGTGCCACCAAAACAGGTTGGCAACACCAAGAGACCCAGTACTTC

J: TRBJ2-1
D: -
V: TRBV28
size: once
CDR3: CASSSFDPNSYNEQFF
DNA: TGTGCCAGCAGTTCCTTCGACCCCAACTCCTACAATGAGCAGTTCTTC

J: TRBJ2-1
D: TRBD2
V: TRBV11-1
size: once
CDR3: CASSSYSGSSLNEQFF
DNA: TGTGCCAGCAGCTCATATAGCGGGAGTTCTTTAAATGAGCAGTTCTTC

J: TRBJ2-1
D: -
V: TRBV6-1
size: -
CDR3: CASIPGALSYNEQFF
DNA: TGTGCCAGCATCCCGGGCGCACTCTCCTACAATGAGCAGTTCTTC

J: TRBJ1-1
D: -
V: TRBV2
size: -
CDR3: CASSSDRFTEAFF
DNA: TGTGCCAGCAGTAGCGACAGATTCACTGAAGCTTTCTTT

J: TRBJ1-4
D: TRBD1
V: TRBV29-1
size: -
CDR3: CSVRGPGGTNEKLFF
DNA: TGCAGCGTCCGGGGTCCAGGGGGAACTAATGAAAAACTGTTTTTT

J: TRBJ1-1
D: -
V: TRBV6-1
size: -
CDR3: CASSWGRNTEAFF
DNA: TGTGCCAGTAGCTGGGGGCGAAACACTGAAGCTTTCTTT

J: TRBJ2-7
D: TRBD1
V: TRBV6-1
size: -
CDR3: CATRGQGRSGYEQYF
DNA: TGTGCCACTAGGGGACAGGGACGATCAGGCTACGAGCAGTACTTC

J: TRBJ2-5
D: -
V: TRBV5-1
size: -
CDR3: CASSLAGNQETQYF
DNA: TGCGCCAGCAGCTTGGCGGGGAACCAAGAGACCCAGTACTTC

J: TRBJ2-5
D: -
V: TRBV6-6
size: -
CDR3: CASSYTPGQTQYF
DNA: TGTGCCAGCAGTTATACCCCCGGGCAGACCCAGTACTTC

J: TRBJ2-1
D: -
V: TRBV6-5
size: -
CDR3: CASSYVGEQFF
DNA: TGTGCCAGCAGTTACGTGGGGGAGCAGTTCTTC

J: TRBJ2-7
D: -
V: TRBV27
size: -
CDR3: CASSPRQSPYEQYF
DNA: TGTGCCAGCAGTCCCCGACAGTCCCCCTACGAGCAGTACTTC

J: TRBJ2-3
D: -
V: TRBV7-2
size: -
CDR3: CASSLGPSPADTQYF
DNA: TGTGCCAGCAGCTTAGGACCCTCTCCCGCAGATACGCAGTATTTT

J: TRBJ1-1
D: -
V: TRBV5-1
size: once
CDR3: CASSLDGATEAFF
DNA: TGCGCCAGCAGCTTGGATGGGGCGACTGAAGCTTTCTTT

J: TRBJ2-7
D: TRBD1
V: TRBV11-1
size: -
CDR3: CASSSQGARYEQYF
DNA: TGTGCCAGCAGCTCACAGGGGGCGCGCTACGAGCAGTACTTC

J: TRBJ2-2
D: TRBD2
V: TRBV7-9
size: -
CDR3: CASSYKGLAGMNTGELFF
DNA: TGTGCCAGCAGCTATAAAGGACTAGCGGGGATGAACACCGGGGAGCTGTTTTTT

J: TRBJ1-2
D: -
V: TRBV6-6
size: -
CDR3: CASGPQGLGYGYTF
DNA: TGTGCCAGCGGACCCCAGGGATTAGGCTATGGCTACACCTTC

J: TRBJ2-1
D: -
V: TRBV7-2
size: few
CDR3: CASSPSTYNEQFF
DNA: TGTGCCAGCAGCCCCTCGACCTACAATGAGCAGTTCTTC

J: TRBJ2-7
D: -
V: TRBV7-7
size: once
CDR3: CARESGGGDEQYF
DNA: TGTGCTAGAGAGTCAGGGGGAGGAGACGAGCAGTACTTC

J: TRBJ2-5
D: TRBD1
V: TRBV5-8
size: -
CDR3: CASSGQGDRETQYF
DNA: TGTGCCAGCAGCGGGCAGGGGGATCGGGAGACCCAGTACTTC

J: TRBJ2-7
D: TRBD1
V: TRBV30
size: -
CDR3: CAWNRGSYEQYF
DNA: TGTGCCTGGAACAGGGGGTCCTACGAGCAGTACTTC

J: TRBJ1-1
D: -
V: TRBV20-1
size: -
CDR3: CSVGSEAFF
DNA: TGCAGTGTCGGGAGTGAAGCTTTCTTT

J: TRBJ2-2
D: -
V: TRBV2
size: -
CDR3: CASIPQVTANTGELFF
DNA: TGTGCCAGCATTCCCCAGGTTACCGCGAACACCGGGGAGCTGTTTTTT

J: TRBJ2-2
D: -
V: TRBV30
size: once
CDR3: CAWSVNTGELFF
DNA: TGTGCCTGGAGTGTAAACACCGGGGAGCTGTTTTTT

J: TRBJ2-7
D: TRBD1
V: TRBV30
size: -
CDR3: CAWRPKRGRVDEQYF
DNA: TGTGCCTGGAGGCCGAAAAGGGGGCGCGTCGACGAGCAGTACTTC

J: TRBJ2-3
D: -
V: TRBV10-3
size: -
CDR3: CAIAGNTDTQYF
DNA: TGTGCCATCGCGGGAAACACAGATACGCAGTATTTT

J: TRBJ1-2
D: TRBD1
V: TRBV5-6
size: -
CDR3: CASSSGQGRYGYTF
DNA: TGTGCCAGCAGCTCCGGACAGGGGAGGTATGGCTACACCTTC